These T cell receptor beta chains were read from a single sample in a study of T cell repertoires in cytomegalovirus infection. Each CDR3 protein is one row after TCRdb ran MiXCR on the reads. Counted here are around 900,000 distinct CDR3 sequences, approximately 31% occurring once; the ten biggest clones make up about an eighth. No antigen has been assigned to these receptors. Sequencing used cultured CD8+ T cells from PBMCs, obtained from culture after CMV antigen stimulation. All receptors derive from a human donor in good health (CMV status not recorded). Some clones in this sample may be carry-over from other donors' samples. CDR3s include the opening cysteine and the closing phenylalanine or tryptophan. Fields, in order: D gene, V gene, J gene, clone size, CDR3 DNA, CDR3 protein. The D gene is left open where the match is weak. Not every row has a clone size; where given, it reads once, few, many or a size class.

.	TRBV7-3	TRBJ1-1	many	TGTGCCAGCAGCCGTGAGGGGCTGGGGAACACTGAAGCTTTCTTT	CASSREGLGNTEAFF
TRBD1	TRBV2	TRBJ2-1	.	TGTGCCAGCAGTCACGCGGACAGGGAGTACAATGAGCAGTTCTTC	CASSHADREYNEQFF
.	TRBV19	TRBJ1-2	few	TGTGCCAGTACCTGGAACTATGGCTACACCTTC	CASTWNYGYTF
TRBD2	TRBV24-1	TRBJ2-3	.	TGTGCCACCAGTGATGGAACTAGCGGGGTCCTCTGGGGAGATACGCAGTATTTT	CATSDGTSGVLWGDTQYF
.	TRBV12-3/TRBV12-4	TRBJ1-4	.	TGTGCCAGCAGTGTGGGGGCAGCAACTAATGAAAAACTGTTTTTT	CASSVGAATNEKLFF
TRBD1	TRBV24-1	TRBJ2-1	few	TGTGCCACCAGTGATTCGGGACAGGGCCACAATGAGCAGTTCTTC	CATSDSGQGHNEQFF
.	TRBV27	TRBJ2-3	few	TGTGCCAGCAGTTTTTGGGGGTCCCCAGATACGCAGTATTTT	CASSFWGSPDTQYF
.	TRBV5-1	TRBJ2-2	.	TGCGCCAGCAGCTTGGATATCCGGGGCTCCGTTACCGGGGAGCTGTTTTTT	CASSLDIRGSVTGELFF
TRBD2	TRBV27	TRBJ2-1	few	TGTGCCAGCTCCGGGACTAGCGGGATTTACAATGAGCAGTTCTTC	CASSGTSGIYNEQFF
.	TRBV10-3	TRBJ2-1	.	TGTGCCATCAGTGAGTCGACCCGGGGCTACAATGAGCAGTTCTTC	CAISESTRGYNEQFF
.	TRBV29-1	TRBJ2-7	few	TGCAGCGTTGTAGGGCAAGGCTACGAGCAGTACTTC	CSVVGQGYEQYF